This T cell receptor (beta chain) was captured by sequencing in a study of early T cells in non-severe SARS-CoV-2 infection (dated by TCRdb to the early 2020s). Study-wide context: Because TCR sequencing relied on bulk RNA taken from unsorted whole blood, pairing of alpha and beta chains was not possible. The investigation overall reported the following: VDJdb matching was skewed toward anti-spike CD8 responses, so virus-specific expansions were likely underestimated and private and CD4 specificities were missed.

This clonotype was picked up many times. Its recognized antigen is unknown. No much larger clone exists at a distance of one base, and base qualities are not known. Trimming accounts for 3 bases at V and 4 bases at J, while the number of junction bases matched to no gene is 14. The CDR3 measures 19 amino acids from cysteine to phenylalanine. CDR3 DNA is the only sequence kept; it has 57 bases, read in frame from the first base. The germline V gene provides CDR1 SGHRS and CDR2 YFSETQ. The study was a case-control design nested within a healthcare worker cohort in London, UK, with weekly nasopharyngeal swab PCR tests and blood sampling. Healthcare workers were enrolled in the week of the UK lockdown, from 23 to 31 March 2020, and were followed every week for up to roughly 16 weeks. Libraries were constructed by 5' RACE. The sequencer was a NextSeq 500. Unique molecular identifiers were attached to individual cDNA molecules in the TCR library protocol so that sequencing error and PCR bias could be corrected. Sequencing covered both TCR alpha and beta chains, and within each sample the abundances of alpha and beta sequences were tightly co-correlated. In the paper's pipeline: Decombinator V4 was used to perform V gene, J gene and CDR3 annotation of TCR sequences. Expanded TCRs were defined as changing significantly between any two time points under a Poisson model with p below 0.0001. TCR abundances were normalised to the total number of TCRs sequenced in each sample and reported as counts per million. MAIT TCRs were defined by TRAV1-2 paired with TRAJ12, TRAJ20 or TRAJ33, and iNKT TCRs by TRAV10 paired with TRAJ18. A search of VDJdb, accessed on 1 November 2021, was run for TCRs annotated to CMV, EBV and SARS-CoV-2, with TCRs annotated for multiple antigens excluded. Using fastp at Q25 and MiXCR, TCRdb reprocessed the public reads and kept productive beta chains. CDR3 protein sequences are deduplicated, and each keeps its most common genes and DNA. The V and J calls and clone size are TCRdb's, not the authors'. The sample table shows 30,000 to 40,000 distinct CDR3 sequences, and roughly 4.4% are seen once. Of the sample, around 15% falls within the top ten clones.

Here the chain combines TRBV5-1 and TRBJ2-5, with 14 central nucleotides matching TRBD2. This sequence originates from an adult who was a healthcare worker with PCR-confirmed SARS-CoV-2 infection or an uninfected control (not recorded which). The specimen sequenced was whole blood. Here is the DNA: TGCGCCAGCAGCTCCTCCGGGACTAGCGGGGGTATGCTTGGAGAGACCCAGTACTTC. Translation gives CASSSSGTSGGMLGETQYF.